The source of this TCR beta chain is a study of cytomegalovirus exposure and HLA in healthy donors. This CDR3 has 15 residues. Germline V gene data show CDR1 as SGHRS and CDR2 as YFSETQ. The germline V and J ends were trimmed by 1 base and 1 base, with 11 bases remaining between them. As regards this clone: The antigen remains undetermined.

Study outcomes and limitations: The classifier reportedly diagnosed cytomegalovirus status with high sensitivity and specificity. Roughly even sequencing depth across donors was the assumption behind the presence/absence analyses.

13 Jbeta primers and 60 Vbeta primers were used for the PCR. Repertoires were generated with immunoSEQ multiplex PCR, while TCRdb's copy carries only in-frame clones and drops some. Of some 140,000 clones in the sample, 70% to 90% were seen once. The chain recombines TRBV5-1 with TRBJ1-1; unclear D gene. This receptor was identified in a woman aged 40 to 49 in good health and CMV-seropositive. Specimen: PBMCs. The CDR3 protein is CASSLMVQKNTEAFF. CDR3 sequence (DNA): TGCGCCAGCAGCTTGATGGTACAGAAGAACACTGAAGCTTTCTTT.